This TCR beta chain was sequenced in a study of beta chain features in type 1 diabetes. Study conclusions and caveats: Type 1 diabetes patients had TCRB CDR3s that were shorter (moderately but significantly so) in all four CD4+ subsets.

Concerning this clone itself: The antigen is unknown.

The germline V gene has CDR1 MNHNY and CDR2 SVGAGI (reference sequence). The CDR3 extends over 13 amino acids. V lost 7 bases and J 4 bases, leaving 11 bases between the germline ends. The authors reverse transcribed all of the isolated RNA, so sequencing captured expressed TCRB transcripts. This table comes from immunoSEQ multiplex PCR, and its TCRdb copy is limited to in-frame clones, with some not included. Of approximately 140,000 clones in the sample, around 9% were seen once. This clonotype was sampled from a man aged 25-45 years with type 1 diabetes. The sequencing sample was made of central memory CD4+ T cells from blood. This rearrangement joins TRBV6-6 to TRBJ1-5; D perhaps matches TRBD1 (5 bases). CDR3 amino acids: CASTLPGNQPQHF. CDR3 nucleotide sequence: TGTGCCAGCACCTTACCAGGGAATCAGCCCCAGCATTTT.